Following are 4 T cell receptor beta chains from one sample sequenced in a study of molecular identifiers for immune sequencing clone quantification. TCRdb itself ran the PCR reads through MiXCR, one entry per CDR3 protein. The data contain under 600,000 distinct CDR3 sequences, 25% of them singletons. Sequencing was done on a sample of naive CD8+ T cells from blood, with Jurkat cell RNA spiked in. Subset noted: FACS-sorted CD8+CD4-CCR7+CD45RA+ naive T cells. Receptors were obtained from a human donor in good health. Some libraries in this study had Jurkat cell RNA spiked in.

The gene calls are TRBV7-9 and TRBJ2-3; the D is unclear. Germline V gene sequence: CDR1 SEHNR, CDR2 FQNEAQ (reference sequence). This CDR3 has 13 amino acids. V lost 7 bases and J 4 bases, leaving 12 bases between the germline ends. CDR3 in amino acids: CASNSVEADTQYF. The CDR3 coding sequence is TGTGCCAGCAATTCCGTCGAGGCAGATACGCAGTATTTT.

Ten or more counts support this clonotype. V gene TRBV20-1 combines with J gene TRBJ2-2, with D possibly matching TRBD1 (6 bases). The CDR3 consists of 17 residues. Germline CDR1 DFQATT, CDR2 SNEGSKA (reference sequence). V lost 0 bases and J lost 1, with 15 bases in between. DNA of the CDR3: TGCAGTGCTAGAGATTTAACCGGGACACTGAACACCGGGGAGCTGTTTTTT. Protein product: CSARDLTGTLNTGELFF.

This clonotype was seen at least ten times. V usage is TRBV28 and J usage is TRBJ1-5; no clear D gene. CDR1 and CDR2 from the germline V gene are MDHEN and SYDVKM. V shed 0 bases and J shed 1 base, with 7 bases lying between them. The length of the CDR3 is 15 residues. The CDR3 DNA reads TGTGCCAGCAGTTTATGGGGTGAGAGCAATCAGCCCCAGCATTTT. Translated: CASSLWGESNQPQHF.

CDR3 sequence (DNA): TGCGCCAGCAGCTTGCAGGGACCGAATACCTACGAGCAGTACTTC. Its translation is CASSLQGPNTYEQYF. The chain recombines TRBV5-1 with TRBJ2-7; either TRBD1 or TRBD2 may supply D (5 bases each). The germline V gene has CDR1 SGHRS and CDR2 YFSETQ. The CDR3 has 15 residues. The germline V and J ends were trimmed by 1 base and 2 bases, with 13 bases remaining between them.